This TCR beta chain originates from a study of cytomegalovirus exposure and HLA in healthy donors. Whole-study findings and limits: The majority of CMV-associated TCR beta chains were reported as apparently HLA-restricted in a later analysis. As a later analysis showed, several of the most significant clusters appeared to be linked to common viral pathogens.

The CDR3 covers 13 residues. Germline V gene sequence: CDR1 KGHSH, CDR2 LQKENI. Trimming took 3 bases from V and 1 from J, leaving 6 bases between them. A note on this clone: Antigen: not known.

This PCR relied on a set of 60 Vbeta primers and 13 Jbeta primers. TCRdb's table, derived via immunoSEQ multiplex PCR, lists solely in-frame clones and lacks some. Among fewer than 150,000 clones, roughly 80% were seen once, and the ten largest hold approximately 3.8%. The TCR sequence derives from a woman between 40 and 55 years old in good health and CMV-seronegative. The specimen was PBMCs. The gene calls are TRBV18 and TRBJ2-5; no firm D call. CDR3 bases: TGTGCCAGCTCACCCGTTCGCCAAGAGACCCAGTACTTC. Protein product: CASSPVRQETQYF.